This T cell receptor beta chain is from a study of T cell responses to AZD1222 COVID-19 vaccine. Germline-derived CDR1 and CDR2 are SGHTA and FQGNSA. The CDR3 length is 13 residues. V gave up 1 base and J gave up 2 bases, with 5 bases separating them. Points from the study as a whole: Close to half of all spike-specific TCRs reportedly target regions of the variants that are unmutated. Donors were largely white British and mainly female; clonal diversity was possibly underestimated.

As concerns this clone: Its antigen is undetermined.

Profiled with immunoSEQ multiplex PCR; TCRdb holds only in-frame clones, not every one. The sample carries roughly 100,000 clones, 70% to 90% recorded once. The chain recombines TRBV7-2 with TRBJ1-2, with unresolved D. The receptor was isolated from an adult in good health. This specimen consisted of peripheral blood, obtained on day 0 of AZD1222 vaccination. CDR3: CASSLVQNYGYTF. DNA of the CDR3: TGTGCCAGCAGCTTAGTACAGAACTATGGCTACACCTTC.